This T cell receptor (beta chain) originates from a study of cytomegalovirus exposure and HLA in healthy donors. Trimming cost V 6 bases and J 4 bases; bases outside gene matches: 11. CDR1 MNHEY and CDR2 SMNVEV come from the germline V gene (reference sequence). CDR3 length: 17 residues. PCR was performed using 60 Vbeta and 13 Jbeta primers. Here immunoSEQ multiplex PCR was the method, and the copy in TCRdb shows in-frame clones only, minus some. The table lists fewer than 250,000 clones, around 80% of them singletons. The TCR sequence derives from a man aged 25-40 years in good health and CMV-seronegative. The sequenced sample was PBMCs. This chain links TRBV27 with TRBJ2-2, with 10 positions matching TRBD2. The CDR3 DNA reads as TGTGCCAGCAGCCTATATCTAGCGGGGGAGCTCACCGGGGAGCTGTTTTTT. The encoded protein is CASSLYLAGELTGELFF.